The sample holds a few counts of the clone carrying this T cell receptor beta chain. Its antigen is unidentified. The sample comes from a study of T cell repertoires in cytomegalovirus infection. Turning to the study itself: It can be stated that public TCR beta signatures indicated CMV infection as well as a matching HLA type.

Study results and limitations: The ex vivo response was dominated by HLA-C-restricted CMV-specific TCR beta clonotypes.

The CDR3 covers 15 residues. Germline values: CDR1 PRHDT, CDR2 FYEKMQ (reference sequence). Deletions cut 5 bases from V and 4 bases from J, with 17 bases between. Using its own MiXCR run on the reads, TCRdb lists one record per CDR3 protein. The sample consists of almost 550,000 distinct CDR3 sequences, more than 15% of them appearing once. Source material: CD8+ T cells from PBMCs. This chain links TRBV13 with TRBJ1-2, with D possibly being TRBD1 (5 bases). This clonotype was obtained from a human donor in good health (CMV status not recorded). Some clones in this sample may be carry-over from other donors' samples. CDR3 in DNA: TGTGCCAGCAGCCCCTCCAGGGACCTCGGCTATGGCTACACCTTC. It codes for CASSPSRDLGYGYTF. Together with reference TRBV13 and TRBJ1-2, the CDR3 gives the full variable domain: AAGVIQSPRHLIKEKRETATLKCYPIPRHDTVYWYQQGPGQDPQFLISFYEKMQSDKGSIPDRFSAQQFSDYHSELNMSSLELGDSALYFCASSPSRDLGYGYTFGSGTRLTVV.